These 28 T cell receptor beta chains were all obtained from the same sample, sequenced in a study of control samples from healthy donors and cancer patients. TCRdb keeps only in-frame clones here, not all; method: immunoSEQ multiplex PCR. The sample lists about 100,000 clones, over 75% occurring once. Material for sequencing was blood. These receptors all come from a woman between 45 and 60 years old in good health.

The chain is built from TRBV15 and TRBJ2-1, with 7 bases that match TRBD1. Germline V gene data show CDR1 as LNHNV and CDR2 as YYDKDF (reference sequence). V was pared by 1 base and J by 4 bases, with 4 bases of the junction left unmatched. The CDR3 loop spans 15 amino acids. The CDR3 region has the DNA TGTGCCACCAGCAGAGCCGGGACAGAATACAATGAGCAGTTCTTC. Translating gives CATSRAGTEYNEQFF.

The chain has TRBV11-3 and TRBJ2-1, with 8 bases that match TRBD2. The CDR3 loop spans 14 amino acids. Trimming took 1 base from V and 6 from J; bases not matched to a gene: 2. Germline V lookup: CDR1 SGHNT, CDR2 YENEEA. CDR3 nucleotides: TGTGCCAGCAGCTTAGCCGGGACTAGCAATGAGCAGTTCTTC. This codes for CASSLAGTSNEQFF.

The CDR3 bases are TGTGCCTGGAGTCGGGCAGGGCGCTCCTACAATGAGCAGTTCTTC. Its translation is CAWSRAGRSYNEQFF. The chain has TRBV30 and TRBJ2-1; D may be TRBD1 (5 bases). CDR1 and CDR2 (germline): GTSNPN, SVGIG (reference sequence). CDR3 length equals 15 residues. V lost 2 bases and J lost 0, with 11 bases in between. The variable domain in full, completed from reference TRBV30 and TRBJ2-1, reads SQTIHQWPATLVQPVGSPLSLECTVEGTSNPNLYWYRQAAGRGLQLLFYSVGIGQISSEVPQNLSASRPQDRQFILSSKKLLLSDSGFYLCAWSRAGRSYNEQFFGPGTRLTVL.

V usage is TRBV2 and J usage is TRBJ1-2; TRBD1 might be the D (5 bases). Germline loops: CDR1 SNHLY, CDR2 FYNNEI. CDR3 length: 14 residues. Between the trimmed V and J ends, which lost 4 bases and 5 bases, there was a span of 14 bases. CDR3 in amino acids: CASSVTGPRYGYTF. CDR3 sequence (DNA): TGTGCCAGCAGTGTTACGGGACCGAGATATGGCTACACCTTC.

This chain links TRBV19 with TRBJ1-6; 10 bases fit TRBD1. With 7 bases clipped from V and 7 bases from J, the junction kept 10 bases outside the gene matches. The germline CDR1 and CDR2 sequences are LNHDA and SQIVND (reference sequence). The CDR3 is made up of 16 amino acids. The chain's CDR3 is CASKRDRGGWNSPLHF. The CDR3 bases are TGTGCCAGTAAGAGGGACAGGGGAGGATGGAATTCACCCCTCCACTTT. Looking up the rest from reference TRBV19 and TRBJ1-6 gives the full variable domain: DGGITQSPKYLFRKEGQNVTLSCEQNLNHDAMYWYRQDPGQGLRLIYYSQIVNDFQKGDIAEGYSVSREKKESFPLTVTSAQKNPTAFYLCASKRDRGGWNSPLHFGNGTRLTVT.

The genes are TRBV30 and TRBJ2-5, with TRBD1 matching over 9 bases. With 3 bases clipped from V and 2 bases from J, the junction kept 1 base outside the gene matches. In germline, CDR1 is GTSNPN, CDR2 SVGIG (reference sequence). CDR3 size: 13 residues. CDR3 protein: CAWRDRGQETQYF. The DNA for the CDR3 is TGTGCCTGGAGGGACAGGGGACAAGAGACCCAGTACTTC.

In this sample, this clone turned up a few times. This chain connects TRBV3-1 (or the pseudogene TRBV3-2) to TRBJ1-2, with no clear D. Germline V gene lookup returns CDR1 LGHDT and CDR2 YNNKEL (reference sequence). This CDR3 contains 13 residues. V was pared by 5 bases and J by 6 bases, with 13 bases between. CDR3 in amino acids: CASSATYFNGYTF. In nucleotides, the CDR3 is TGTGCCAGCAGCGCCACATATTTTAATGGCTACACCTTC.

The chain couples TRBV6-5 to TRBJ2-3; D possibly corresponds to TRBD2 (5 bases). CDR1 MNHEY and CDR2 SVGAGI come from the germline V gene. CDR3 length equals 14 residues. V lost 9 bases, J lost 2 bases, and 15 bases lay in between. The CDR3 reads CASITVAITDTQYF. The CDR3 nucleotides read TGTGCCAGTATCACCGTAGCGATCACAGATACGCAGTATTTT.

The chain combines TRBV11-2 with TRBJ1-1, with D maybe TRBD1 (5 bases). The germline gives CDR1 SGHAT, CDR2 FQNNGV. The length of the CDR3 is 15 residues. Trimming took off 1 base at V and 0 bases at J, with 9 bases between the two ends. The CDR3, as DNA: TGTGCCAGCAGCTTAGTTGGGGCGGTGAACACTGAAGCTTTCTTT. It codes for CASSLVGAVNTEAFF.

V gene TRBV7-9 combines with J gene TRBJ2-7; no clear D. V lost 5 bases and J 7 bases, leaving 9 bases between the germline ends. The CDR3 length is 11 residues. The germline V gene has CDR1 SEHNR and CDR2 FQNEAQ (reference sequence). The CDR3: CASSPAGEQYF. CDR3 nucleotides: TGTGCCAGCAGCCCGGCTGGTGAGCAGTACTTC.

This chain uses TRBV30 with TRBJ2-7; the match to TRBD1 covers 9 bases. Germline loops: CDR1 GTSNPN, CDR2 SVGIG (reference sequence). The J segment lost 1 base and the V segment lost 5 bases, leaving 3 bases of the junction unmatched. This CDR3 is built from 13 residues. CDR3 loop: CAWDRGRSYEQYF. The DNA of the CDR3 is TGTGCCTGGGACAGGGGGAGATCCTACGAGCAGTACTTC.

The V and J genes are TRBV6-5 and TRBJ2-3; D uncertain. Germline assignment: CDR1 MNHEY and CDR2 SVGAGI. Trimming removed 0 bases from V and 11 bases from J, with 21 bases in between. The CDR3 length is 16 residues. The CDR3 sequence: CASSYSKVAPSQEQYF. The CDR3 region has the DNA TGTGCCAGCAGTTACTCGAAAGTAGCACCTAGTCAAGAGCAGTATTTT.

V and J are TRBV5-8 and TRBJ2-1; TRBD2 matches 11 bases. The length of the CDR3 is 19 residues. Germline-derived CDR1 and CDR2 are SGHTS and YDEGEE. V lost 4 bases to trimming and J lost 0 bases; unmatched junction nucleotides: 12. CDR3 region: CASSRTSGYRRFSYNEQFF. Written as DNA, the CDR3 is TGTGCCAGCAGCCGGACTAGCGGGTATAGACGGTTCTCCTACAATGAGCAGTTCTTC.

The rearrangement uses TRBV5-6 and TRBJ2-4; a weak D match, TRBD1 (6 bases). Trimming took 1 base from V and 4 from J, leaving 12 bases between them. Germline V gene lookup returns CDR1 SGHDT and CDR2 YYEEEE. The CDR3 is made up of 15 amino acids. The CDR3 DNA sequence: TGTGCCAGCAGCTTGTGGACAGCTCCAAAAAACATTCAGTACTTC. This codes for CASSLWTAPKNIQYF.

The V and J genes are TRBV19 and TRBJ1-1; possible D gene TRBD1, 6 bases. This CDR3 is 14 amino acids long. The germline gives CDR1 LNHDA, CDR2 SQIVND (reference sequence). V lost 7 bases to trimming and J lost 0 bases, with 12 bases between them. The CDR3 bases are TGTGCCAGTAACGTAGGACAGTTGAACACTGAAGCTTTCTTT. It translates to CASNVGQLNTEAFF.

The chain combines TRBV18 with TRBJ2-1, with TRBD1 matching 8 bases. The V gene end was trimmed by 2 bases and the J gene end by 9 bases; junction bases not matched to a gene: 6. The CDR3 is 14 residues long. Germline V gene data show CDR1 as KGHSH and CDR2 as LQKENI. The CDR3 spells CASSPNQDRVEQFF. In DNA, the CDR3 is TGTGCCAGCTCACCAAACCAGGACAGGGTTGAGCAGTTCTTC.

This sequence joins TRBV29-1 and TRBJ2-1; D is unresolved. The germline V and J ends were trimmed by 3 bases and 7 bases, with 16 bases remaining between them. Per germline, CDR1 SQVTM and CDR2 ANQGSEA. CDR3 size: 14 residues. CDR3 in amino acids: CSVDDLPSLNEQFF. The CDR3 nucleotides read TGCAGCGTTGATGATTTACCATCCCTTAATGAGCAGTTCTTC.

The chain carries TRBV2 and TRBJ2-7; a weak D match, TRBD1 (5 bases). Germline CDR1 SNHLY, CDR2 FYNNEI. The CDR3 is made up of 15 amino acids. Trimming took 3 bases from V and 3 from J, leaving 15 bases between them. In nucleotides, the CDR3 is TGTGCCAGCAGTGAGGGCCAGGGAAGTATCTACGAGCAGTACTTC. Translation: CASSEGQGSIYEQYF.

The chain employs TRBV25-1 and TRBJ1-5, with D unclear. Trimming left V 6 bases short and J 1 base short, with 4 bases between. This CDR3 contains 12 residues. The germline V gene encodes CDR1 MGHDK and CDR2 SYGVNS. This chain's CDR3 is CASRESNQPQHF. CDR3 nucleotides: TGTGCCAGCAGGGAAAGCAATCAGCCCCAGCATTTT. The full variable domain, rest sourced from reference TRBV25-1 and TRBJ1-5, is EADIYQTPRYLVIGTGKKITLECSQTMGHDKMYWYQQDPGMELHLIHYSYGVNSTEKGDLSSESTVSRIRTEHFPLTLESARPSHTSQYLCASRESNQPQHFGDGTRLSIL.

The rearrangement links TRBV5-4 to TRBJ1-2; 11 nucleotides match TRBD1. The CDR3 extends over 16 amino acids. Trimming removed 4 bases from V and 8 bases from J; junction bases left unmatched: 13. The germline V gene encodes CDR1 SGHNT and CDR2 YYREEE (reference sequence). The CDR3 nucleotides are TGTGCCAGCAGCCCGAGGACAGGGGGCGGCCTCGAGGGCTACACCTTC. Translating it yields CASSPRTGGGLEGYTF.

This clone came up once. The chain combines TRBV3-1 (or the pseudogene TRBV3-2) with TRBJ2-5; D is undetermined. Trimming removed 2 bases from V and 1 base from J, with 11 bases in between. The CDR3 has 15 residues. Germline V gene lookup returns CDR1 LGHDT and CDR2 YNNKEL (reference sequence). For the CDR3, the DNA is TGTGCCAGCAGCCAAAGGAAGGGATCCCAAGAGACCCAGTACTTC. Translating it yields CASSQRKGSQETQYF.

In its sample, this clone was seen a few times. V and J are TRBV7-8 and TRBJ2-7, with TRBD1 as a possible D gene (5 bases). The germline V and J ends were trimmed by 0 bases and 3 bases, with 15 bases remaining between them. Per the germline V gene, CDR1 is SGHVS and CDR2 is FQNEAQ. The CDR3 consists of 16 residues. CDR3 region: CASSLAARVLFYEQYF. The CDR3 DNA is TGTGCCAGCAGCTTAGCGGCCAGGGTTCTTTTCTACGAGCAGTACTTC.

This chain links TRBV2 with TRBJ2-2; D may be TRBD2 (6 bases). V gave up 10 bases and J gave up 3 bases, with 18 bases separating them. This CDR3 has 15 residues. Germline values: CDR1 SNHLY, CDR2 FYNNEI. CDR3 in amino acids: CATTPPSEYTGELFF. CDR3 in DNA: TGTGCCACCACCCCGCCTAGCGAATACACCGGGGAGCTGTTTTTT.

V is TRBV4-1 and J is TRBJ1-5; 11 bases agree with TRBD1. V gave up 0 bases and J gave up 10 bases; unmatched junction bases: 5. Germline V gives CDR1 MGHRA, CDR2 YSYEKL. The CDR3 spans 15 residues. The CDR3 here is CASSQETGQGVPQHF. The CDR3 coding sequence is TGCGCCAGCAGCCAAGAAACGGGACAGGGGGTCCCCCAGCATTTT.

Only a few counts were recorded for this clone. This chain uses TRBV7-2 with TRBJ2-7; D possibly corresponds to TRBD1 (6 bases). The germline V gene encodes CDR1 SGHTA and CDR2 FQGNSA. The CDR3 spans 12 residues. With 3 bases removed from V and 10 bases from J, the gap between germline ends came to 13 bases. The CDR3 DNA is TGTGCCAGCAGCTTTATTCGACAGGCTCAGTACTTC. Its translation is CASSFIRQAQYF.

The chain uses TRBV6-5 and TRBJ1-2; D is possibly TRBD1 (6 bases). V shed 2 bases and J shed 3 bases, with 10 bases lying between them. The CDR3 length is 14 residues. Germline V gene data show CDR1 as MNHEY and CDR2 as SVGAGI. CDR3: CASSYRGADYGYTF. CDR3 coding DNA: TGTGCCAGCAGTTACCGGGGGGCAGACTATGGCTACACCTTC.

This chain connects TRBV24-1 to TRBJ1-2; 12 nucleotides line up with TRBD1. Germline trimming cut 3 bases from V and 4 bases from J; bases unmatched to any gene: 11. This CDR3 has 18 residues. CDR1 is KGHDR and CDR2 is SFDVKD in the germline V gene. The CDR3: CATSDAPGQGARSYGYTF. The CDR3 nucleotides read TGTGCCACCAGTGATGCGCCGGGACAGGGGGCGAGGAGCTATGGCTACACCTTC.

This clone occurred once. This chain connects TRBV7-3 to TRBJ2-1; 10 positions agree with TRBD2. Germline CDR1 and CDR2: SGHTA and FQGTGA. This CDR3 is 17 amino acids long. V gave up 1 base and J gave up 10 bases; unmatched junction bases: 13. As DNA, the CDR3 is TGTGCCAGCAGCTTAATTTGGAAGCGGGAGGGATTTATGGAGCAGTTCTTC. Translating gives CASSLIWKREGFMEQFF.